These T cell receptor beta chains were read from a single sample in a study of CD8+ T cells in alopecia areata. Assay: immunoSEQ multiplex PCR; the TCRdb copy retains only in-frame clones and omits some. There are roughly 170,000 clones in the sample; over 50% occur only once, and roughly 14% lies in the top ten. The specimen comprised CD4+ T cells sorted from blood, sampled at week 0. All receptors derive from a human donor with alopecia areata. CDR3s include the opening cysteine and the closing phenylalanine or tryptophan. A D gene is named only where the DNA matches it firmly. Clone size is given for some rows only: seen once, a few or many times, or a class if the clone is expanded.

V	J	D	size	DNA	CDR3
TRBV5-1	TRBJ2-3	-	-	TGCGCCAGCAGCTTTCTAGGAGATACGCAGTATTTT	CASSFLGDTQYF
TRBV25-1	TRBJ1-2	-	-	TGTGCCAGCCGGGGGCAAGCTAACTATGGCTACACCTTC	CASRGQANYGYTF
TRBV7-3	TRBJ1-5	-	few	TGTGCCAGCAGCAGGGGAACCAATCAGCCCCAGCATTTT	CASSRGTNQPQHF
TRBV7-9	TRBJ1-2	-	-	TGTGCCAGCAGCTTAGTGGGCAGAATTAACTATGGCTACACCTTC	CASSLVGRINYGYTF
TRBV30	TRBJ1-2	TRBD1	-	TGTGCCTGGAGTCCCCGGGGACAGGGGGCAAGAGGCTACACCTTC	CAWSPRGQGARGYTF
TRBV29-1	TRBJ2-7	TRBD1	-	TGCAGCGTTGGTAGGGGGACAGGACATTCCTACGAGCAGTACTTC	CSVGRGTGHSYEQYF
TRBV9	TRBJ2-7	TRBD2	-	TGTGCCAGCAGCCCGCGCTCTAGTGGGACTAGCGTCGAGCAGTACTTC	CASSPRSSGTSVEQYF
TRBV6-5	TRBJ1-3	-	-	TGTGCCAGCAGTTCAGGGTTGGGTGGAAACACCATATATTTT	CASSSGLGGNTIYF
TRBV15	TRBJ1-2	-	-	TGTGCCACCAGCAGAGTTTCGGGGGGCTACACCTTC	CATSRVSGGYTF
TRBV2	TRBJ1-2	-	-	TGTGCCAGCACTTTGTACAACTATGGCTACACCTTC	CASTLYNYGYTF
TRBV29-1	TRBJ2-5	TRBD1	-	TGCAGCGTTGCGCCCGGGACAGGGATCCAAGAGACCCAGTACTTC	CSVAPGTGIQETQYF
TRBV7-9	TRBJ2-2	TRBD2	-	TGTGCCAGCAGCCCTACGGGGGGGGGCACGAACACCGGGGAGCTGTTTTTT	CASSPTGGGTNTGELFF
TRBV4-1	TRBJ2-7	-	-	TGCGCCAGCTCCCGCCAGGGATATTCTTCCGAGCAGTACTTC	CASSRQGYSSEQYF
TRBV5-1	TRBJ2-5	-	-	TGCGCCAGCAGCTTCGGCTCGCAAGAGACCCAGTACTTC	CASSFGSQETQYF
TRBV6-5	TRBJ1-6	-	-	TGTGCCAGCAGTTACCGCGATTCACCCCTCCACTTT	CASSYRDSPLHF
TRBV29-1	TRBJ1-1	-	-	TGCAGCGTTGCCGGGACCCTGAACACTGAAGCTTTCTTT	CSVAGTLNTEAFF
TRBV15	TRBJ1-2	-	-	TGTGCCACCAGCAGAGAACCAACTTCTGGCTACACCTTC	CATSREPTSGYTF
TRBV9	TRBJ2-2	-	-	TGTGCCAGCAGCGTAGCCGGGGAACTTAACACCGGGGAGCTGTTTTTT	CASSVAGELNTGELFF
TRBV7-2	TRBJ1-2	-	-	TGTGCCAGCAGCTTATCTAAGTCGGACACCAAAGGAGTCTATGGCTACACCTTC	CASSLSKSDTKGVYGYTF
TRBV6-5	TRBJ2-2	TRBD1	-	TGTGCCAGCACCCCGGGACAGGGTCCCACCGGGGAGCTGTTTTTT	CASTPGQGPTGELFF
TRBV4-1	TRBJ1-4	-	-	TGCGCCAGCAGCCAAGATAGAAGGTTTGGGGGCCTGGGGGAAAAACTGTTTTTT	CASSQDRRFGGLGEKLFF